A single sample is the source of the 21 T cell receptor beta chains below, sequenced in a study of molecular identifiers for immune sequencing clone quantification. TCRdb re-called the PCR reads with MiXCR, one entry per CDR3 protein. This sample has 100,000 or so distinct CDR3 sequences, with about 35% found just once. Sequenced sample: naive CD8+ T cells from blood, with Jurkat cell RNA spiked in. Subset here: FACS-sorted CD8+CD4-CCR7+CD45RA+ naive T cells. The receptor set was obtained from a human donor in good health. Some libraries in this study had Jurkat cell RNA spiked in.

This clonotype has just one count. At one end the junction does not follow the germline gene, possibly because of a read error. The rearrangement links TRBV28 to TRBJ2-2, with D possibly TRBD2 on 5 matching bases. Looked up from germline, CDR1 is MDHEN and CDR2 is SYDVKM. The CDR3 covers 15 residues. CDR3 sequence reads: CASSFMGLATGELFF. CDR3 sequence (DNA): TGTGCCAGCAGTTTCATGGGGTTGGCCACCGGGGAGCTATTTTTT.

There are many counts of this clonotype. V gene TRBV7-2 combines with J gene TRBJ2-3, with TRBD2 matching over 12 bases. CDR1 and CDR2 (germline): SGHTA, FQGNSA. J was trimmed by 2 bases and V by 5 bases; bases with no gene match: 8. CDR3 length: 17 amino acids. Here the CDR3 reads CASSIPGLAGPTDTQYF. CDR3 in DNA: TGTGCCAGCAGCATACCCGGACTAGCGGGGCCCACAGATACGCAGTATTTT. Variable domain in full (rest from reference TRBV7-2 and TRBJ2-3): GAGVSQSPSNKVTEKGKDVELRCDPISGHTALYWYRQSLGQGLEFLIYFQGNSAPDKSGLPSDRFSAERTGGSVSTLTIQRTQQEDSAVYLCASSIPGLAGPTDTQYFGPGTRLTVL.

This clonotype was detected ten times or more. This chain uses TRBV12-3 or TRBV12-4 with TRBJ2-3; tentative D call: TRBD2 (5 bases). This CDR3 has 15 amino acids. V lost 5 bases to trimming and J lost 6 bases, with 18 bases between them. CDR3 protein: CASSPWIARLDTQYF. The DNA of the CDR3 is TGTGCCAGCAGTCCGTGGATAGCGCGACTTGATACGCAGTATTTT.

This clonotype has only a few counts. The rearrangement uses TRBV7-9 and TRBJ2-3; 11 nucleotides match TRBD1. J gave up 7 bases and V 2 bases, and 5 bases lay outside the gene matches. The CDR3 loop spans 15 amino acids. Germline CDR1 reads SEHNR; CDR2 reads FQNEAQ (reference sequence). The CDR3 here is CASSLWGQGGHTQYF. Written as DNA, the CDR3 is TGTGCCAGCAGCTTATGGGGACAGGGGGGGCATACGCAGTATTTT. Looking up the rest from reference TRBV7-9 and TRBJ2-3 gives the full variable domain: DTGVSQNPRHKITKRGQNVTFRCDPISEHNRLYWYRQTLGQGPEFLTYFQNEAQLEKSRLLSDRFSAERPKGSFSTLEIQRTEQGDSAMYLCASSLWGQGGHTQYFGPGTRLTVL.

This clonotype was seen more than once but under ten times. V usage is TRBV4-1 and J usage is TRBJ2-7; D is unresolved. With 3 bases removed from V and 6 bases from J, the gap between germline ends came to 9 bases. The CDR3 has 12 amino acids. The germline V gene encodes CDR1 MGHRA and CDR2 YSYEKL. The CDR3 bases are TGCGCCAGCAGCCATCCATCAGGCGAGCAGTACTTC. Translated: CASSHPSGEQYF.

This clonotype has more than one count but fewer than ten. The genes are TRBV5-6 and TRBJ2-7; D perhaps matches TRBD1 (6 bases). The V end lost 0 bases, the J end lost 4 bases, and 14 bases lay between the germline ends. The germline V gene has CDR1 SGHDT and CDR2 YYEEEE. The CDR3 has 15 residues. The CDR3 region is CASSLDRAFAYEQYF. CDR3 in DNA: TGTGCCAGCAGCTTGGACAGGGCATTCGCTTACGAGCAGTACTTC.

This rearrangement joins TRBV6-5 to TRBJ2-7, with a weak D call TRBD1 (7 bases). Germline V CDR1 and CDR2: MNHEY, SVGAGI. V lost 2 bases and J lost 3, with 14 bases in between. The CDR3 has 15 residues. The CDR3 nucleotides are TGTGCCAGCAGTTACGGGGACAGACTAGTCTACGAGCAGTACTTC. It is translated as CASSYGDRLVYEQYF.

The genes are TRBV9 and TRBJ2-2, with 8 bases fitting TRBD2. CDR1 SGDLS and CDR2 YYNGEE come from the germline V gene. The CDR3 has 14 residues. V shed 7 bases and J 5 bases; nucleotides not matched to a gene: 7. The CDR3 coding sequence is TGTGCCAGCGCAGGTCGGGAGGGTACCGGGGAGCTGTTTTTT. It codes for CASAGREGTGELFF. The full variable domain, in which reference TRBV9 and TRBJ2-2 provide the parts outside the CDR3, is DSGVTQTPKHLITATGQRVTLRCSPRSGDLSVYWYQQSLDQGLQFLIQYYNGEERAKGNILERFSAQQFPDLHSELNLSSLELGDSALYFCASAGREGTGELFFGEGSRLTVL.

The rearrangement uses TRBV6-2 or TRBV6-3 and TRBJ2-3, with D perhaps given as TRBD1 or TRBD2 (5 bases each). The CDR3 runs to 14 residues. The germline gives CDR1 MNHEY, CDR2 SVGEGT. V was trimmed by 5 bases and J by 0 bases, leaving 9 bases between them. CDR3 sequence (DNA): TGTGCCAGCAGTGACTGGGACAGCACAGATACGCAGTATTTT. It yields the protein CASSDWDSTDTQYF.

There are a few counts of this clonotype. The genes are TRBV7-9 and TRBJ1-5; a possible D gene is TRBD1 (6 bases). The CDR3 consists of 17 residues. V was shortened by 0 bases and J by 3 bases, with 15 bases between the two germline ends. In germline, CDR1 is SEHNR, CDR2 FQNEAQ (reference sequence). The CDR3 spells CASSLAGHGENNQPQHF. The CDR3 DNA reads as TGTGCCAGCAGCTTAGCGGGACACGGGGAGAACAATCAGCCCCAGCATTTT.

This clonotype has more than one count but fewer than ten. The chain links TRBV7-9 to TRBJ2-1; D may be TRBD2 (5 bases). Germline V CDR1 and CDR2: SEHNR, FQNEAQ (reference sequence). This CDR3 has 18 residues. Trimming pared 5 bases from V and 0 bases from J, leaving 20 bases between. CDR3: CASSPNRGISLSYNEQFF. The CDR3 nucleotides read TGTGCCAGCAGCCCCAACAGAGGGATAAGCCTCTCCTACAATGAGCAGTTCTTC.

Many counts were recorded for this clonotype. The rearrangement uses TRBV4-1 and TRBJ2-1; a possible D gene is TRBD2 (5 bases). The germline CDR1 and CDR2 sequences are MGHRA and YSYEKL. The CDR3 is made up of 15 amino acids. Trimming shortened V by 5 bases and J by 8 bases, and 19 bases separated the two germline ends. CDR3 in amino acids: CASSELLAAADEQFF. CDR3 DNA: TGCGCCAGCAGCGAACTCCTAGCCGCAGCCGATGAGCAGTTCTTC.

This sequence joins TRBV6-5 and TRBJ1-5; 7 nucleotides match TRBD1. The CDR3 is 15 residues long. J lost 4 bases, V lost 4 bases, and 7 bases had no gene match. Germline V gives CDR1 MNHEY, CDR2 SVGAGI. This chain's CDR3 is CASSSLDRMNQPQHF. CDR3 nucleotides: TGTGCCAGCAGTTCCTTGGACAGGATGAATCAGCCCCAGCATTTT.

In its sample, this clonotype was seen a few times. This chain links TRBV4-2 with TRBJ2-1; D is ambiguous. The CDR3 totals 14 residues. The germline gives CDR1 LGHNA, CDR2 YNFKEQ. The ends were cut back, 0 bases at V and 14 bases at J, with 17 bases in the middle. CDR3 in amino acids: CASSQDFQAAAEFF. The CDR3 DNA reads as TGTGCCAGCAGCCAAGATTTCCAGGCGGCCGCAGAGTTCTTC.

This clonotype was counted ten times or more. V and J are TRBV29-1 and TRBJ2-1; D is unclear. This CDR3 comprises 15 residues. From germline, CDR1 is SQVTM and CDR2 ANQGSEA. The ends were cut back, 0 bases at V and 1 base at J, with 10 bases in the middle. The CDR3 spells CSVEDFGGSYNEQFF. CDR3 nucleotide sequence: TGCAGCGTTGAAGATTTCGGCGGTTCCTACAATGAGCAGTTCTTC.

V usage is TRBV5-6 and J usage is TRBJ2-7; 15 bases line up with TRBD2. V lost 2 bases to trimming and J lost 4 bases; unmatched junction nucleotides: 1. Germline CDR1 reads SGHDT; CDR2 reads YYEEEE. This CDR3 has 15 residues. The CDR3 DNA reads TGTGCCAGCAGCTTCGGACTAGCGGGAGGGTACGAGCAGTACTTC. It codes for CASSFGLAGGYEQYF.

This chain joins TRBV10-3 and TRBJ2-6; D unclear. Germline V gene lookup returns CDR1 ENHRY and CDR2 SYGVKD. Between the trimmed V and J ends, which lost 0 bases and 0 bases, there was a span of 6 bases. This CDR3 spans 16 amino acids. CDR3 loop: CAISESYTSGANVLTF. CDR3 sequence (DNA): TGTGCCATCAGTGAGTCGTACACCTCTGGGGCCAACGTCCTGACTTTC.

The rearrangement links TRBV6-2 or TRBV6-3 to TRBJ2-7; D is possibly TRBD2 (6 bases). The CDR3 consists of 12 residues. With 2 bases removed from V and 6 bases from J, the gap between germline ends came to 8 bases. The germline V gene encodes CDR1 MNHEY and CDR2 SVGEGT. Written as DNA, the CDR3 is TGTGCCAGCAGTTACGGAGGGCGCGAGCAGTACTTC. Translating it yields CASSYGGREQYF.

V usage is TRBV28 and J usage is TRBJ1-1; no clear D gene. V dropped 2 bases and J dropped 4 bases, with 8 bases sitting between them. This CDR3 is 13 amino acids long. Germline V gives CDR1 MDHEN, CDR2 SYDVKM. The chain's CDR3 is CASSLGVVTEAFF. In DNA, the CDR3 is TGTGCCAGCAGTTTAGGGGTCGTCACTGAAGCTTTCTTT.

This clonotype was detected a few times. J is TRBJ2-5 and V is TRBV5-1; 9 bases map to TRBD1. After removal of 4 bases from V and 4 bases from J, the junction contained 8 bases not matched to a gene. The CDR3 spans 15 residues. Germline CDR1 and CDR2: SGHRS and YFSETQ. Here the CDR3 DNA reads TGCGCCAGCAGCGCGGACAGGGGTGTTGGAGAGACCCAGTACTTC. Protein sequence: CASSADRGVGETQYF.

CDR3 amino acids: CASSFGSQETQYF. CDR3 in DNA: TGTGCCAGCAGCTTCGGGTCCCAAGAGACCCAGTACTTC. The gene calls are TRBV5-6 and TRBJ2-5; D unclear. The ends were cut back, 2 bases at V and 1 base at J, with 6 bases in the middle. This CDR3 region has 13 residues. The germline gives CDR1 SGHDT, CDR2 YYEEEE. The full variable domain, in which reference TRBV5-6 and TRBJ2-5 provide the parts outside the CDR3, is DAGVTQSPTHLIKTRGQQVTLRCSPKSGHDTVSWYQQALGQGPQFIFQYYEEEERQRGNFPDRFSGHQFPNYSSELNVNALLLGDSALYLCASSFGSQETQYFGPGTRLLVL.